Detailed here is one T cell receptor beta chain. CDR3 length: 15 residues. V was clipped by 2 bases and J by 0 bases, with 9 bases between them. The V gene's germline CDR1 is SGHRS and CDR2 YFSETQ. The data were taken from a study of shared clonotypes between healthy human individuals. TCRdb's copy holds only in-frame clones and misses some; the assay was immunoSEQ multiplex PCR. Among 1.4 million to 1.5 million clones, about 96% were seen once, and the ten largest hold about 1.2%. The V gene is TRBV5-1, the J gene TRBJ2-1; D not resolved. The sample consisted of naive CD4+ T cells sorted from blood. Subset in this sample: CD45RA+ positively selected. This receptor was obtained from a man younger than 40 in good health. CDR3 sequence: CASSLPRSSYNEQFF. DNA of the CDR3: TGCGCCAGCAGCTTACCGCGTAGCTCCTACAATGAGCAGTTCTTC.